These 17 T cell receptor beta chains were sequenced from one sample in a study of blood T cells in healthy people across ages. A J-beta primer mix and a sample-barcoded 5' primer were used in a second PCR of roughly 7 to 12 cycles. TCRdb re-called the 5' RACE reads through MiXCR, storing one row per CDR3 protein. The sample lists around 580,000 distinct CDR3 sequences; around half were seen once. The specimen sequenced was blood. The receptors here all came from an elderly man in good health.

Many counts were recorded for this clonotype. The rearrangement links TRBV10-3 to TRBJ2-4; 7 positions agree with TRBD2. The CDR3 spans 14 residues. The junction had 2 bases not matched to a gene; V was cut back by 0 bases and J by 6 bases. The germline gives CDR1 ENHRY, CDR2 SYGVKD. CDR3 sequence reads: CAISESTSLNIQYF. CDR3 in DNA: TGTGCCATCAGTGAGTCGACTAGCTTAAACATTCAGTACTTC.

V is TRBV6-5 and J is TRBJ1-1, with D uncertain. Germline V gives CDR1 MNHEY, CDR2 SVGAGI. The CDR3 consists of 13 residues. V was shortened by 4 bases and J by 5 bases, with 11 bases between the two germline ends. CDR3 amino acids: CASSWNMGTEAFF. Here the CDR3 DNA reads TGTGCCAGCAGTTGGAATATGGGGACTGAAGCTTTCTTT.

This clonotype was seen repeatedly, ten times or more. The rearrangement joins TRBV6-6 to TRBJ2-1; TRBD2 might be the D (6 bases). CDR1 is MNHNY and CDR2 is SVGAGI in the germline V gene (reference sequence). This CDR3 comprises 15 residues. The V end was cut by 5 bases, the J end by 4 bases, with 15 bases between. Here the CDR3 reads CASSRTGLPYNEQFF. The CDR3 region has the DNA TGTGCCAGCAGTCGGACGGGACTCCCGTACAATGAGCAGTTCTTC.

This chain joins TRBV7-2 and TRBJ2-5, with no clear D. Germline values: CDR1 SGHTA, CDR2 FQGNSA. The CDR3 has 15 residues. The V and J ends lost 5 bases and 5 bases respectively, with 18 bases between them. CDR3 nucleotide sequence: TGTGCCAGCAGCCCAAGTACCCTAAACGGGGAGACCCAGTACTTC. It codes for CASSPSTLNGETQYF. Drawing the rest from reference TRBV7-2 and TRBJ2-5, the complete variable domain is GAGVSQSPSNKVTEKGKDVELRCDPISGHTALYWYRQSLGQGLEFLIYFQGNSAPDKSGLPSDRFSAERTGGSVSTLTIQRTQQEDSAVYLCASSPSTLNGETQYFGPGTRLLVL.

DNA of the CDR3: TGTGCCAGCAGCTTAGTTGGGACAGGGGCAGATACGCAGTATTTT. Translation gives CASSLVGTGADTQYF. The rearrangement links TRBV7-2 to TRBJ2-3; 10 positions agree with TRBD1. V gave up 1 base and J gave up 4 bases; unmatched junction bases: 2. The CDR3 loop spans 15 amino acids. Germline V gene sequence: CDR1 SGHTA, CDR2 FQGNSA. The whole variable domain, remainder taken from reference TRBV7-2 and TRBJ2-3, is GAGVSQSPSNKVTEKGKDVELRCDPISGHTALYWYRQSLGQGLEFLIYFQGNSAPDKSGLPSDRFSAERTGGSVSTLTIQRTQQEDSAVYLCASSLVGTGADTQYFGPGTRLTVL.

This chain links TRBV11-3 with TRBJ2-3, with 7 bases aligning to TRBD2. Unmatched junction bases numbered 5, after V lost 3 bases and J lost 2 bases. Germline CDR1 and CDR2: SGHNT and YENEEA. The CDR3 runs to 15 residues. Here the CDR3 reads CASSFGAGDTDTQYF. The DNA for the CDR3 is TGTGCCAGCAGCTTCGGGGCGGGAGACACAGATACGCAGTATTTT.

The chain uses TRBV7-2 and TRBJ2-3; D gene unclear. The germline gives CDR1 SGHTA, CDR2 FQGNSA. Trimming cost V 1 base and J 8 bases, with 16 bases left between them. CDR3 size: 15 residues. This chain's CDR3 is CASSLVGSPSGTQYF. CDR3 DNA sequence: TGTGCCAGCAGCTTAGTGGGCAGCCCCTCGGGTACGCAGTATTTT.

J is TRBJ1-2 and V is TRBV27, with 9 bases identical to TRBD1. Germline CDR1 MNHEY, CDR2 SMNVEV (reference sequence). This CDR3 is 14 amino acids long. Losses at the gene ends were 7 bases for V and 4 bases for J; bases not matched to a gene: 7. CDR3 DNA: TGTGCCAGCAAAATGGGACAGGGCGGCTATGGCTACACCTTC. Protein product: CASKMGQGGYGYTF.

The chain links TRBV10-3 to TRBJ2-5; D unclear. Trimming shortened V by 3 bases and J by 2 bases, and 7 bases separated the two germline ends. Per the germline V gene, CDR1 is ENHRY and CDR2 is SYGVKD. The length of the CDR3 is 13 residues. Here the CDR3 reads CAISDGQQETQYF. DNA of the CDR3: TGTGCCATCAGTGACGGGCAGCAAGAGACCCAGTACTTC.

This CDR3 reads CSATGLAGWSDTQYF. DNA of the CDR3: TGCAGTGCTACGGGACTAGCGGGATGGTCAGATACGCAGTATTTT. The chain links TRBV20-1 to TRBJ2-3; 13 nucleotides agree with TRBD2. Germline CDR1 reads DFQATT; CDR2 reads SNEGSKA (reference sequence). Trimming at V came to 4 bases and at J to 4 bases, leaving 5 bases not matched to a gene. The CDR3 loop spans 15 amino acids.

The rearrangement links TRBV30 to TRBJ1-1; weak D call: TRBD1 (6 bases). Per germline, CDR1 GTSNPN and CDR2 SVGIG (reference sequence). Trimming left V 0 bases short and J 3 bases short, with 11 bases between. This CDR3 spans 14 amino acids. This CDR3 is CAWSVDRTYTEAFF. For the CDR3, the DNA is TGTGCCTGGAGTGTGGACAGAACGTACACTGAAGCTTTCTTT.

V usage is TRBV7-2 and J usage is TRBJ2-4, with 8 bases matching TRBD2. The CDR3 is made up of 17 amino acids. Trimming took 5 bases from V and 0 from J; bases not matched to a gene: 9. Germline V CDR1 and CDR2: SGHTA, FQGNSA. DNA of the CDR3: TGTGCCAGCAGCCTCCGGGGACGGGAGGGAGCCAAAAACATTCAGTACTTC. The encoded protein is CASSLRGREGAKNIQYF.

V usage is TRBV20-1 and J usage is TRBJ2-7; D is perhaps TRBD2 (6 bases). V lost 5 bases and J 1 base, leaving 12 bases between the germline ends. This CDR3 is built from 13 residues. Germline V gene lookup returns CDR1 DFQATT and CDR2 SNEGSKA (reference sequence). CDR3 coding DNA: TGCAGTGCTGTTCGCGGGGAGTCCTACGAGCAGTACTTC. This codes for CSAVRGESYEQYF.

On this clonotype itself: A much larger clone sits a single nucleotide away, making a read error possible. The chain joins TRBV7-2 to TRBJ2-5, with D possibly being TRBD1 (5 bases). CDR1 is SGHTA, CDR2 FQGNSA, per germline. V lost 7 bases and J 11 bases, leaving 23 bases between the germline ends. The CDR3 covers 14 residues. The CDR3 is CASTLGPSYNEQYF. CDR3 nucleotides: TGTGCCAGCACCTTGGGGCCGTCTTACAATGAGCAGTACTTC. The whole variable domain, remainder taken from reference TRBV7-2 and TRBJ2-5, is GAGVSQSPSNKVTEKGKDVELRCDPISGHTALYWYRQSLGQGLEFLIYFQGNSAPDKSGLPSDRFSAERTGGSVSTLTIQRTQQEDSAVYLCASTLGPSYNEQYFGPGTRLLVL.

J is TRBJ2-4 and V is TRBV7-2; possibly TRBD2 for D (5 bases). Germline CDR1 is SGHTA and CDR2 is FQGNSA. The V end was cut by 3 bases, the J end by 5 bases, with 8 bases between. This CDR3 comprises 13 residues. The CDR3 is CASSFMRENIQYF. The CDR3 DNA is TGTGCCAGCAGCTTTATGCGGGAAAACATTCAGTACTTC.

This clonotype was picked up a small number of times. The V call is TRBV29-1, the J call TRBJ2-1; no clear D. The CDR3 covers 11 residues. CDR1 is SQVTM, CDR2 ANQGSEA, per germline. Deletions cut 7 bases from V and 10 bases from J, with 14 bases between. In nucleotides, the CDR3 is TGCAGCGCGAAGGAAGCAGGCGAGCAGTTCTTC. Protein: CSAKEAGEQFF.

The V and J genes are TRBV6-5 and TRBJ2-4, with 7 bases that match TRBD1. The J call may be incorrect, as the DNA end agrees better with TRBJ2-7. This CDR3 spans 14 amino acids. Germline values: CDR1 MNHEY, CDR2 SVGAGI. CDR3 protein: CASYQRAGGYEQYF. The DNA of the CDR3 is TGTGCCAGCTACCAACGGGCAGGGGGTTACGAGCAGTACTTC.